Shown below are 30 T cell receptor beta chains from a single sample sequenced in a study of long-term antiretroviral therapy in people with HIV. Researchers ran immunoSEQ v3.0 at survey level. Sequencing was performed with immunoSEQ multiplex PCR; in TCRdb, only in-frame clones are kept and a portion is missing. The sample consists of 20,000 to 25,000 clones, roughly 80% of them appearing once. The sequencing here drew on unsorted PBMCs, taken 0.2 years after starting antiretroviral therapy. These receptor sequences come from a young woman with HIV.

This rearrangement joins TRBV12-5 to TRBJ1-1; 8 nucleotides match TRBD1. Germline CDR1 LGHNT, CDR2 FRNRAP. Germline trimming cut 1 base from V and 2 bases from J; bases unmatched to any gene: 9. There are 17 residues in the CDR3. The CDR3 DNA follows: TGTGCTAGTGGTTTGGATAGGACAGGGCCAAGTAACACTGAAGCTTTCTTT. Its translation is CASGLDRTGPSNTEAFF.

The rearrangement links TRBV4-1 to TRBJ2-5; D remains ambiguous. Germline assignment: CDR1 MGHRA and CDR2 YSYEKL. With 0 bases removed from V and 4 bases from J, the gap between germline ends came to 0 bases. CDR3 length: 11 amino acids. The chain's CDR3 is CASSQEETQYF. For the CDR3, the DNA is TGCGCCAGCAGCCAAGAAGAGACCCAGTACTTC.

The J gene is TRBJ1-4, the V gene TRBV9; D ambiguous. This CDR3 is built from 15 residues. Trimming shortened V by 3 bases and J by 7 bases, and 16 bases separated the two germline ends. CDR1 SGDLS and CDR2 YYNGEE come from the germline V gene. CDR3 sequence (DNA): TGTGCCAGCAGCGCCCTGTCCGCAGGAGGTGAAAAACTGTTTTTT. It yields the protein CASSALSAGGEKLFF.

This clone appeared a single time. The chain has TRBV5-1 and TRBJ1-2, with D possibly being TRBD1 (5 bases). The CDR3 consists of 11 residues. The germline CDR1 and CDR2 sequences are SGHRS and YFSETQ. Trimming stripped 7 bases from V and 8 bases from J, with 12 bases between. CDR3 sequence reads: CASGVGAGYTF. The CDR3 nucleotides read TGCGCCAGCGGAGTTGGGGCCGGCTACACCTTC.

V usage is TRBV10-2 and J usage is TRBJ2-5; 9 nucleotides match TRBD1. V shed 6 bases and J 5 bases; nucleotides not matched to a gene: 4. From germline, CDR1 is WSHSY and CDR2 SAAADI. CDR3 length equals 13 residues. CDR3 DNA sequence: TGCGCCAGCAGGGACAGGGGCTGGGAGACCCAGTACTTC. It is translated as CASRDRGWETQYF.

This chain uses TRBV18 with TRBJ1-5; TRBD1 might be the D (6 bases). Between the trimmed V and J ends, which lost 3 bases and 1 base, there was a span of 10 bases. CDR3 length equals 15 residues. Germline lookup yields CDR1 KGHSH and CDR2 LQKENI. This CDR3 is CASSPDRLSNQPQHF. As DNA, the CDR3 is TGTGCCAGCTCACCGGACAGACTAAGCAATCAGCCCCAGCATTTT.

The chain employs TRBV6-5 and TRBJ1-3; D is ambiguous. The CDR3 is made up of 13 amino acids. The V end was cut by 4 bases, the J end by 3 bases, with 7 bases between. Germline V CDR1 and CDR2: MNHEY, SVGAGI. CDR3 bases: TGTGCCAGCAGTTCCGTCCATGGAAACACCATATATTTT. Translating gives CASSSVHGNTIYF.

The chain employs TRBV5-1 and TRBJ2-5; 15 nucleotides match TRBD2. The CDR3 spans 16 residues. The trim removed 4 bases at V and 5 bases at J, leaving 6 bases unmatched. Looked up from germline, CDR1 is SGHRS and CDR2 is YFSETQ. The CDR3 is CASSLGLAGGRETQYF. The CDR3 DNA follows: TGCGCCAGCAGCCTTGGACTAGCGGGGGGGAGGGAGACCCAGTACTTC.

The V and J genes are TRBV7-2 and TRBJ1-6; 11 bases line up with TRBD1. V lost 1 base and J lost 2; bases outside the gene matches: 4. CDR3 length: 18 amino acids. CDR1 SGHTA and CDR2 FQGNSA come from the germline V gene. The CDR3 is CASSLVGQGGTYNSPLHF. CDR3 nucleotides: TGTGCCAGCAGCTTAGTGGGACAGGGGGGAACCTATAATTCACCCCTCCACTTT. Complete variable domain (other parts from reference TRBV7-2 and TRBJ1-6): GAGVSQSPSNKVTEKGKDVELRCDPISGHTALYWYRQSLGQGLEFLIYFQGNSAPDKSGLPSDRFSAERTGGSVSTLTIQRTQQEDSAVYLCASSLVGQGGTYNSPLHFGNGTRLTVT.

J is TRBJ1-1 and V is TRBV12-5; TRBD1 agrees at 7 bases. CDR3 length: 14 amino acids. With 7 bases clipped from V and 1 base from J, the junction kept 6 bases outside the gene matches. CDR1 is LGHNT and CDR2 is FRNRAP in the germline V gene. The CDR3, as DNA: TGTGCTAGTGCGGGGACAGACTGGAACACTGAAGCTTTCTTT. This translates into CASAGTDWNTEAFF.

J is TRBJ1-1 and V is TRBV6-5; no reliable D call. Trimming left V 2 bases short and J 4 bases short, with 8 bases between. The germline CDR1 and CDR2 sequences are MNHEY and SVGAGI. This CDR3 is 13 amino acids long. The CDR3 nucleotides read TGTGCCAGCAGTTACCGCCAGGCCACTGAAGCTTTCTTT. It specifies CASSYRQATEAFF.

V is TRBV5-6 and J is TRBJ2-1, with 11 bases lining up with TRBD2. CDR1 is SGHDT and CDR2 is YYEEEE in the germline V gene. The CDR3 extends over 17 amino acids. The J segment lost 10 bases and the V segment lost 2 bases, leaving 14 bases of the junction unmatched. Here the CDR3 DNA reads TGTGCCAGCAGCTTTTCGGCTCGGCTAGCGGGGGGCTGGGAGCAGTTCTTC. It is translated as CASSFSARLAGGWEQFF.

The genes are TRBV27 and TRBJ1-3; TRBD1 is a possible D gene (5 bases). V lost 6 bases and J lost 4, with 16 bases in between. Looked up from germline, CDR1 is MNHEY and CDR2 is SMNVEV (reference sequence). The CDR3 has 15 residues. CDR3 region: CASSREGVGGNTIYF. In nucleotides, the CDR3 is TGTGCCAGCAGCCGGGAAGGGGTGGGCGGAAACACCATATATTTT.

This chain joins TRBV27 and TRBJ1-5, with 7 bases identical to TRBD1. J gave up 0 bases and V 5 bases, and 10 bases lay outside the gene matches. Germline V CDR1 and CDR2: MNHEY, SMNVEV (reference sequence). The CDR3 runs 17 residues. The DNA of the CDR3 is TGTGCCAGCAGTCACCAAAGGACAGGTTATAGCAATCAGCCCCAGCATTTT. It yields the protein CASSHQRTGYSNQPQHF.

This clone was detected only once. The chain recombines TRBV11-2 with TRBJ2-3; D is unresolved. Germline V gives CDR1 SGHAT, CDR2 FQNNGV. The germline V and J ends were trimmed by 0 bases and 5 bases, with 6 bases remaining between them. This CDR3 is 13 amino acids long. The CDR3 region is CASSLDRGDTQYF. Written as DNA, the CDR3 is TGTGCCAGCAGCTTAGATCGTGGAGATACGCAGTATTTT.

This clone appeared a few times. The V and J genes are TRBV4-2 and TRBJ2-5; 11 nucleotides agree with TRBD2. Trimming cost V 4 bases and J 4 bases; bases outside gene matches: 5. Germline V gene data show CDR1 as LGHNA and CDR2 as YNFKEQ. There are 15 residues in the CDR3. CDR3 sequence (DNA): TGTGCCAGCAGCCCATTAGCGGGGGGGCCAGAGACCCAGTACTTC. Translated, it gives CASSPLAGGPETQYF.

The chain recombines TRBV5-1 with TRBJ2-7; TRBD1 might be the D (7 bases). Germline CDR1 and CDR2: SGHRS and YFSETQ. The CDR3 contains 14 residues. The germline V and J ends were trimmed by 3 bases and 5 bases, with 15 bases remaining between them. CDR3 coding DNA: TGCGCCAGCAGCTCGGGGGCGACAGGGAACGAGCAGTACTTC. It yields the protein CASSSGATGNEQYF.

V gene TRBV18 combines with J gene TRBJ2-3; D gene ambiguous. V was shortened by 4 bases and J by 0 bases, with 14 bases between the two germline ends. Per the germline V gene, CDR1 is KGHSH and CDR2 is LQKENI. This CDR3 is 16 amino acids long. The chain's CDR3 is CASSLQDRYSTDTQYF. In DNA, the CDR3 is TGTGCCAGCTCACTCCAGGACCGCTATAGCACAGATACGCAGTATTTT.

The chain uses TRBV6-5 and TRBJ1-6; D is possibly TRBD1 (5 bases). Germline CDR1 and CDR2: MNHEY and SVGAGI. The V and J ends lost 4 bases and 8 bases respectively, with 18 bases between them. This CDR3 region has 16 residues. The CDR3 reads CASSSHPGGGDSPLHF. Written as DNA, the CDR3 is TGTGCCAGCAGTTCCCACCCGGGGGGGGGAGATTCACCCCTCCACTTT.

The CDR3 sequence is CASSVAVSSHSYGYTF. The CDR3 DNA follows: TGTGCCAGCAGCGTAGCTGTGTCTAGCCACTCCTATGGCTACACCTTC. The chain uses TRBV9 and TRBJ1-2; D is unresolved. The ends were cut back, 0 bases at V and 4 bases at J, with 16 bases in the middle. Germline V lookup: CDR1 SGDLS, CDR2 YYNGEE. CDR3 length: 16 residues. The full variable domain, its missing parts supplied by reference TRBV9 and TRBJ1-2, is DSGVTQTPKHLITATGQRVTLRCSPRSGDLSVYWYQQSLDQGLQFLIQYYNGEERAKGNILERFSAQQFPDLHSELNLSSLELGDSALYFCASSVAVSSHSYGYTFGSGTRLTVV.

V is TRBV4-1 and J is TRBJ1-5, with TRBD1 as a possible D gene (5 bases). Germline CDR1 MGHRA, CDR2 YSYEKL. Trimming took 0 bases from V and 6 from J, leaving 12 bases between them. This CDR3 has 15 amino acids. This chain's CDR3 is CASSQDLGRGQPQHF. In DNA, the CDR3 is TGCGCCAGCAGCCAAGATCTGGGGAGGGGTCAGCCCCAGCATTTT.

J is TRBJ2-1 and V is TRBV27; the D gene is possibly TRBD1 (6 bases). Germline V lookup: CDR1 MNHEY, CDR2 SMNVEV (reference sequence). The CDR3 sequence is 12 residues long. Trimming cost V 3 bases and J 10 bases, with 10 bases left between them. CDR3 coding DNA: TGTGCCAGCAGTTTTCGTGGGACAGAGCAGTTCTTC. It codes for CASSFRGTEQFF.

This clone appeared a single time. The chain uses TRBV5-8 and TRBJ1-1; 9 nucleotides align to TRBD1. Germline-derived CDR1 and CDR2 are SGHTS and YDEGEE. Trimming cost V 0 bases and J 5 bases; bases outside gene matches: 5. The CDR3 contains 15 residues. In DNA form, the CDR3 reads TGTGCCAGCAGCTTGGGGACAGGGGATGGGACTGAAGCTTTCTTT. Amino acids: CASSLGTGDGTEAFF.

The chain recombines TRBV5-1 with TRBJ2-5; the D gene could be TRBD1 or TRBD2 (5 bases each). The CDR3 is 14 amino acids. V was clipped by 9 bases and J by 3 bases, with 18 bases between them. Germline CDR1 and CDR2: SGHRS and YFSETQ. CDR3 loop: CATNLGLGEETQYF. CDR3 sequence (DNA): TGCGCCACTAACCTGGGGTTGGGGGAAGAGACCCAGTACTTC. Drawing the rest from reference TRBV5-1 and TRBJ2-5, the complete variable domain is KAGVTQTPRYLIKTRGQQVTLSCSPISGHRSVSWYQQTPGQGLQFLFEYFSETQRNKGNFPGRFSGRQFSNSRSEMNVSTLELGDSALYLCATNLGLGEETQYFGPGTRLLVL.

The V call is TRBV19, the J call TRBJ2-2; D is undetermined. This CDR3 is built from 12 residues. V was cut by 5 bases and J by 7 bases, with 8 bases left in between. Germline V CDR1 and CDR2: LNHDA, SQIVND (reference sequence). The chain's CDR3 is CASSSWFGELFF. The CDR3 DNA is TGTGCCAGTAGTTCGTGGTTCGGGGAGCTGTTTTTT.

CDR3 in amino acids: CASSSVGGPRETQYF. As DNA, the CDR3 is TGCGCCAGCTCCTCGGTGGGGGGGCCAAGGGAGACCCAGTACTTC. The rearrangement uses TRBV5-1 and TRBJ2-5, with D perhaps matching TRBD2 (7 bases). This CDR3 is 15 amino acids long. Germline V gives CDR1 SGHRS, CDR2 YFSETQ. V gave up 7 bases and J gave up 5 bases, with 21 bases separating them.

The rearrangement uses TRBV27 and TRBJ2-7, with D unresolved. The CDR3 runs 17 residues. V was cut by 6 bases and J by 3 bases, with 24 bases left in between. Germline CDR1 reads MNHEY; CDR2 reads SMNVEV (reference sequence). CDR3 DNA sequence: TGTGCCAGCAGCCCTATTAAGTTCGAGCGTGATGTCTACGAGCAGTACTTC. Protein: CASSPIKFERDVYEQYF.

The chain combines TRBV7-6 with TRBJ2-5; possibly TRBD2 for D (6 bases). Germline CDR1 is SGHVS and CDR2 is FNYEAQ. Between the trimmed V and J ends, which lost 1 base and 2 bases, there was a span of 8 bases. The CDR3 has 14 residues. This CDR3 is CASSLDGGQETQYF. The CDR3 DNA sequence: TGTGCCAGCAGCTTAGACGGGGGACAAGAGACCCAGTACTTC.

The rearrangement uses TRBV6-5 and TRBJ1-2; the D gene is possibly TRBD1 (5 bases). CDR1 and CDR2 (germline): MNHEY, SVGAGI. Between the trimmed V and J ends, which lost 2 bases and 8 bases, there was a span of 21 bases. The CDR3 has 16 residues. CDR3 sequence reads: CASSYTLREAIRGYTF. CDR3 DNA sequence: TGTGCCAGCAGTTACACACTCAGGGAAGCGATCCGCGGCTACACCTTC.

In this sample, this clone turned up a few times. The CDR3 DNA reads TGTGCCAGCAGCTTCGGCCAGTCTAACTATGGCTACACCTTC. It is translated as CASSFGQSNYGYTF. The chain combines TRBV7-9 with TRBJ1-2; no clear D gene. Germline CDR1 is SEHNR and CDR2 is FQNEAQ (reference sequence). CDR3 length: 14 amino acids. V shed 3 bases and J shed 0 bases, with 8 bases lying between them.